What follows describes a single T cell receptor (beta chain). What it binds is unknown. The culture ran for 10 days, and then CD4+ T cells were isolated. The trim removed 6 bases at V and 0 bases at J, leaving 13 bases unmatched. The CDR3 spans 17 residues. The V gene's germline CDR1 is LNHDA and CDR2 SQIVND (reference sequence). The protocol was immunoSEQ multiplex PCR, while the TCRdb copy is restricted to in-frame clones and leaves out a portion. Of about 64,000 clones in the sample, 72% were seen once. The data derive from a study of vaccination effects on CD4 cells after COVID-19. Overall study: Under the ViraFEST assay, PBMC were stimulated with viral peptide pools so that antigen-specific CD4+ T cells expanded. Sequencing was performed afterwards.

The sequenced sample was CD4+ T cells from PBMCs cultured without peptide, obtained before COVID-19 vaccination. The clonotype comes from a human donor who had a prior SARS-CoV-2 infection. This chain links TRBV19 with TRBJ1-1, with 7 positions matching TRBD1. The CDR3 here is CASSDSPGQILNTEAFF. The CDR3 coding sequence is TGTGCCAGTAGCGACTCTCCGGGACAGATTTTGAACACTGAAGCTTTCTTT.